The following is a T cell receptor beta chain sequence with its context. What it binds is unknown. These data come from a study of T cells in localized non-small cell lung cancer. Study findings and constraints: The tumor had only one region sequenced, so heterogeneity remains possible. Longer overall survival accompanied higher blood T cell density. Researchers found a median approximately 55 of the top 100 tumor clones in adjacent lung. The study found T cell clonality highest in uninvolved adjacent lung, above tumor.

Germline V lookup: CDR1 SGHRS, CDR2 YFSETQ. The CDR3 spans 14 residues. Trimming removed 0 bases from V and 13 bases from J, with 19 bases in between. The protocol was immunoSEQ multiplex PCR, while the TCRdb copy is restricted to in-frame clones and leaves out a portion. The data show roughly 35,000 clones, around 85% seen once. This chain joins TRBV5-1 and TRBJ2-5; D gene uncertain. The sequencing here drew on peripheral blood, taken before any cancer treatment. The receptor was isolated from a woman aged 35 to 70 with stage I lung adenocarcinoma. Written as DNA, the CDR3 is TGCGCCAGCAGCTTGGAATGGGCCACTCTTAAGCGGTACTTC. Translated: CASSLEWATLKRYF. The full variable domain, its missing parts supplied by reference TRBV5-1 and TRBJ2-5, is KAGVTQTPRYLIKTRGQQVTLSCSPISGHRSVSWYQQTPGQGLQFLFEYFSETQRNKGNFPGRFSGRQFSNSRSEMNVSTLELGDSALYLCASSLEWATLKRYFGPGTRLLVL.